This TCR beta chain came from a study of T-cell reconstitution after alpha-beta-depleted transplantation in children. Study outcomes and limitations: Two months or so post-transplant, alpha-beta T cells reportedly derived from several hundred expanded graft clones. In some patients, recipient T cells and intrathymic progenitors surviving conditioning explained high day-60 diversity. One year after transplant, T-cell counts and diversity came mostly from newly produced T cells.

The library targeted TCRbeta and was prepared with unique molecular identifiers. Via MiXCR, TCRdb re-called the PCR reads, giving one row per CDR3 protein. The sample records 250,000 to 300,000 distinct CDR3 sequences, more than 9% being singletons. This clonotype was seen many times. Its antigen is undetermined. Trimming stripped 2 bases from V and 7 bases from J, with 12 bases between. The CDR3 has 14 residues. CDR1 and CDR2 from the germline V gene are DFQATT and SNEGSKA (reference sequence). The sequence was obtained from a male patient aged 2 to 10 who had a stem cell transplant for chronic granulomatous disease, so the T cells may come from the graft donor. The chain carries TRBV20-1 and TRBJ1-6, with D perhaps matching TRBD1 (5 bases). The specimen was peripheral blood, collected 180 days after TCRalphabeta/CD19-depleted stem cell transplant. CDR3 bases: TGCAGTGCTAGACAGGGTGGGAAGAATTCACCCCTCCACTTT. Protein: CSARQGGKNSPLHF.